This record covers a single TCR beta chain. Its antigen remains unidentified. In the original analysis: Lowest detectable productive clonotype frequency was 2.59 x 10-5. Repertoires were generated with immunoSEQ multiplex PCR, while TCRdb's copy carries only in-frame clones and drops some. For V, J and clone size, that table is used; D and trimming come from the DNA. The data contain fewer than 45,000 clones, approximately 84% of them seen just once; the ten biggest clones take up 0.35%. This specimen comes from a study of STAT5B mutations in CD4+ large granular lymphocyte leukemia. Study-level results: CD4-sorted patient repertoires seemed more clonal than healthy CD4+ repertoires. TRBV06-family usage was enriched in top patient clones (8/27) versus controls (2/35).

The CDR3 sequence is 13 residues long. The V end lost 3 bases, the J end lost 4 bases, and 7 bases lay between the germline ends. Germline V gene lookup returns CDR1 LNHDA and CDR2 SQIVND (reference sequence). The gene calls are TRBV19 and TRBJ1-5; D is unclear. Sequenced sample: CD4+ T cells from blood buffy coats. The receptor comes from a human donor in good health. The CDR3 region is CASSISGNQPQHF. DNA for the CDR3: TGTGCCAGTAGTATCTCAGGAAATCAGCCCCAGCATTTT. The complete variable domain, with remaining parts taken from reference TRBV19 and TRBJ1-5, reads DGGITQSPKYLFRKEGQNVTLSCEQNLNHDAMYWYRQDPGQGLRLIYYSQIVNDFQKGDIAEGYSVSREKKESFPLTVTSAQKNPTAFYLCASSISGNQPQHFGDGTRLSIL.